This TCR beta chain is drawn from a study of cytomegalovirus exposure and HLA in healthy donors. A word on this clone: Its antigen is as yet unknown.

J was trimmed by 7 bases and V by 7 bases; bases with no gene match: 2. CDR1 and CDR2 (germline): SQVTM, ANQGSEA. The CDR3 has 11 amino acids. PCR employed 60 Vbeta and 13 Jbeta primers. Profiled with immunoSEQ multiplex PCR; TCRdb holds only in-frame clones, not every one. The table lists 200,000 or so clones, approximately 87% of them singletons. Findings of the study overall: The likely explanation for a cluster of highly shared sequence variants was sequencing artifact. Immune exposure information comprised only CMV serostatus. Per a later analysis, about 17,000 TCR beta sequences showed association with HLA alleles at 0.05 false discovery rate.

All the people who gave samples were healthy bone marrow donors. The chain uses TRBV29-1 and TRBJ1-1; 11 nucleotides align to TRBD1. The sample comprised PBMCs. The receptor comes from a human donor in good health. The CDR3, as DNA: TGCAGCGCGGGACAGGGGGTTGAAGCTTTCTTT. This sequence encodes CSAGQGVEAFF.